The T cell receptor beta chain described here comes from a study of T cell responses to AZD1222 COVID-19 vaccine. Measured with immunoSEQ multiplex PCR; TCRdb has only the in-frame clones, and not every one. Of over 120,000 clones in the sample, roughly 87% were seen once. About this clone: The antigen is undetermined.

V was pared by 4 bases and J by 9 bases, with 14 bases between. Germline assignment: CDR1 SGHDT and CDR2 YYEEEE. The CDR3 length is 12 residues. General study results and limits: Spike-spanning, vaccine-associated CD4 TCRs were dominant at 160-218 and 743-854. In all cases, repertoires were sampled only after the peak T cell response.

This material consisted of peripheral blood, taken 28 days after the second dose of the MenACWY control vaccine. The V and J genes are TRBV5-6 and TRBJ2-7; the D call may be TRBD1 or TRBD2 (5 bases each). The TCR was taken from an adult who received the MenACWY meningococcal vaccine as a control. The CDR3 DNA sequence: TGTGCCAGCAGCCAAACTCCGGGGCGGCAGTACTTC. Its translation is CASSQTPGRQYF.